The text below deals with one T cell receptor beta chain. This CDR3 is 13 amino acids long. V was shortened by 4 bases and J by 5 bases, with 12 bases between the two germline ends. CDR1 and CDR2 from the germline V gene are SNHLY and FYNNEI. The record originates from a study of OX40 agonist ivuxolimab in advanced cancers. The repertoire was sequenced with immunoSEQ multiplex PCR; TCRdb's copy has only in-frame clones and lacks some. Found here are 70,000 to 95,000 clones, 90% to 95% of them singletons; the top ten hold roughly 22%. With autoimmune disease history or systemic immunosuppression, patients were excluded. The sampling schedule covered blood at baseline, cycle 4 day 1, and cycle 7 day 1.

Sample: CD4+ or CD8+ T cells sorted from blood, taken in a trial of the OX40 agonist ivuxolimab. V usage is TRBV2 and J usage is TRBJ2-7; D perhaps matches TRBD2 (6 bases). This sequence was found in an adult with an advanced solid tumor such as melanoma, head and neck, liver or kidney cancer. CDR3 residues: CASSGLASDEQYF. CDR3 DNA sequence: TGTGCCAGCAGTGGGCTAGCGAGCGACGAGCAGTACTTC.